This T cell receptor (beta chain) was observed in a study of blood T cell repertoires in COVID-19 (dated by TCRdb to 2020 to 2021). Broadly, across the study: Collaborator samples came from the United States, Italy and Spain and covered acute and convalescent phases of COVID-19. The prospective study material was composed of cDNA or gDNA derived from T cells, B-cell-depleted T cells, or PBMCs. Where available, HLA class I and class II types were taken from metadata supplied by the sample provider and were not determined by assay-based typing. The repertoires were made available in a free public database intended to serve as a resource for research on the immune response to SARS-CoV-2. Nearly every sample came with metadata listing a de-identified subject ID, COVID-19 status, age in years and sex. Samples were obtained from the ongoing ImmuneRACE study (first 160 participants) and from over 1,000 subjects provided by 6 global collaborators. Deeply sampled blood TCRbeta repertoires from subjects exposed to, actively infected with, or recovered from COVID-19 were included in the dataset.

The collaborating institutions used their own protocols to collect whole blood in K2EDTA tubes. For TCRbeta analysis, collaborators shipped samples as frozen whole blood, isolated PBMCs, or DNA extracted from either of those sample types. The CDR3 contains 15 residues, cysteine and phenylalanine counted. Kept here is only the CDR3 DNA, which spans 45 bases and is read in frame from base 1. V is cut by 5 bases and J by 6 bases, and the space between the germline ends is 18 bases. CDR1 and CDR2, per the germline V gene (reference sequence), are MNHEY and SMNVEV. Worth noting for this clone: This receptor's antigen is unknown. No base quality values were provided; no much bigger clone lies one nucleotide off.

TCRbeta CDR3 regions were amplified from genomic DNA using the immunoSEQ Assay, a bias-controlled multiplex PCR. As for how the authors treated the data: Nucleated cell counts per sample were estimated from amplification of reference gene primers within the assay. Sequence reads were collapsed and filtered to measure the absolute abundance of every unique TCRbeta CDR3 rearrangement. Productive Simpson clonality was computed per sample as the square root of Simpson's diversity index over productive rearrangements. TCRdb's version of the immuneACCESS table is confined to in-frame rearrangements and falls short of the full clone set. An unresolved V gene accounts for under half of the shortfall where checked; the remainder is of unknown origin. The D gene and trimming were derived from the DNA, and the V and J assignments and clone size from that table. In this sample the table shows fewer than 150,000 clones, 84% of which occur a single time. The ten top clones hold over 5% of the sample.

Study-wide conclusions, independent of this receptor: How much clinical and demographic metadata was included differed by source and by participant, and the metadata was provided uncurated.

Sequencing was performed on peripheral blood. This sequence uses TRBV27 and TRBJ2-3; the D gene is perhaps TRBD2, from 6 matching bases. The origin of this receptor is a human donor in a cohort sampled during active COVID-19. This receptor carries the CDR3 CASSPHRDSGDTQYF. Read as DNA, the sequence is TGTGCCAGCAGTCCACACCGGGACTCTGGCGATACGCAGTATTTT.